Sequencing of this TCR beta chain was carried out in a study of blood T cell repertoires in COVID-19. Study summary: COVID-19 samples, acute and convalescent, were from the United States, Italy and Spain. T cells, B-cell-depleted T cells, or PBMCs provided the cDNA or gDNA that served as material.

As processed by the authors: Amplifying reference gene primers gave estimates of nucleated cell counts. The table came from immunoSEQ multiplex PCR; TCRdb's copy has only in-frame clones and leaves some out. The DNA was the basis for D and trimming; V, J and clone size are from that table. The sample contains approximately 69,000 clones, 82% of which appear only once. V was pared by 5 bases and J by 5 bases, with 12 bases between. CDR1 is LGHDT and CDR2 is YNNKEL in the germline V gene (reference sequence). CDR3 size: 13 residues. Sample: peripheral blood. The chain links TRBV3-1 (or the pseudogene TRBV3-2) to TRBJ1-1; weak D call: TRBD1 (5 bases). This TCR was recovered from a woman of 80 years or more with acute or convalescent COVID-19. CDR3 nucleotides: TGTGCCAGCAGCGCGACCAGGGAAACTGAAGCTTTCTTT. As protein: CASSATRETEAFF.